A single sample is the source of the 2 T cell receptor beta chains below, sequenced in a study of blood T cell repertoires in COVID-19. TCRdb's table, derived via immunoSEQ multiplex PCR, lists solely in-frame clones and lacks some. There are about 20,000 clones in the sample; less than 95% occur only once, and approximately 4% lies in the top ten. Sequencing input: peripheral blood. The receptors were sampled from a human donor in a cohort sampled during active COVID-19.

The chain has TRBV7-6 and TRBJ2-1; 7 bases match TRBD2. The CDR3 runs to 15 residues. Germline V lookup: CDR1 SGHVS, CDR2 FNYEAQ. Trimming at V came to 5 bases and at J to 0 bases, leaving 4 bases not matched to a gene. CDR3 protein: CASSPRTSSYNEQFF. CDR3 nucleotide sequence: TGTGCCAGCAGCCCCCGGACTAGCTCCTACAATGAGCAGTTCTTC.

This CDR3 is CASSIASGGSPGANVLTF. The DNA for the CDR3 is TGTGCCAGTAGTATAGCCAGCGGGGGCTCCCCTGGGGCCAACGTCCTGACTTTC. This rearrangement joins TRBV19 to TRBJ2-6, with 8 bases that match TRBD2. Germline V lookup: CDR1 LNHDA, CDR2 SQIVND (reference sequence). Germline trimming cut 1 base from V and 2 bases from J; bases unmatched to any gene: 7. This CDR3 contains 18 residues.